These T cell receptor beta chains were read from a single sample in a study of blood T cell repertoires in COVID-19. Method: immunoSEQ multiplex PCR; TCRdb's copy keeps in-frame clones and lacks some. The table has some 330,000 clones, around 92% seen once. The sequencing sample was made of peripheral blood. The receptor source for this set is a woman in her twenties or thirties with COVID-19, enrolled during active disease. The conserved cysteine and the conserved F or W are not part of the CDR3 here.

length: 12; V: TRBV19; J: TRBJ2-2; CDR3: ASSIDRGTGELF
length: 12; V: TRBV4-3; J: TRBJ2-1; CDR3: ASSQETGLNEQF
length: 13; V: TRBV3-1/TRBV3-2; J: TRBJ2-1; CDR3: ASRKQGVSYNEQF
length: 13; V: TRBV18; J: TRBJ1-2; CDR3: ASSHLGQENYGYT
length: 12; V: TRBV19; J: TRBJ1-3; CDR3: ASSRAGSGNTIY
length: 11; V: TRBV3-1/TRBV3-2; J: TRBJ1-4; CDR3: ASSLGGNEKLF
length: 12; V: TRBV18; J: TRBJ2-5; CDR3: ASSPPERRETQY
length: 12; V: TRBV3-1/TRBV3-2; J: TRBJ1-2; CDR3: ASSLTGTYYGYT
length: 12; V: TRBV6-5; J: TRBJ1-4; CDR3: ASSYHRTNEKLF
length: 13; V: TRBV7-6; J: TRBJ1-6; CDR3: ASSPQDSYNSPLH
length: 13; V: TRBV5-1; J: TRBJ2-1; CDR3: ASSLGPRVVDEQF
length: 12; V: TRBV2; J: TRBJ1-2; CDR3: ASKSGGHDYGYT
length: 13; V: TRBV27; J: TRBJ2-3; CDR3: ASIRSGLVSDTQY
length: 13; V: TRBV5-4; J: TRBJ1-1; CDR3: ASSLPRALNTEAF
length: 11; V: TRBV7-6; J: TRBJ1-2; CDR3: ASSPTGNYGYT
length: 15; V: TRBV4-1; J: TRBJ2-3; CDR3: ASSQDQASGGPDTQY
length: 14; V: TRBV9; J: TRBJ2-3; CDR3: ASSVEGGIGADTQY
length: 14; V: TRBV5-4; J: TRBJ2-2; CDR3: ASSLSRGAGTGELF